This T cell receptor (beta chain) appears in the sequencing data of a study of blood T cells in healthy people across ages. Study results and limitations: Unknown donor CMV status possibly confounded expanded clonotype changes. Age advanced and TCR beta diversity per million T cells fell, roughly linearly. Naive and antigen-experienced cells could not be conclusively compared, given unsorted PBMCs.

Together with a sample-barcoded 5' primer, a J-beta primer mix was included in a second PCR lasting about 7 to 12 cycles. TCRdb independently ran MiXCR on the 5' RACE reads; one entry per CDR3 protein. The repertoire holds around 870,000 distinct CDR3 sequences, with around 30% as singletons. CDR1 and CDR2 from the germline V gene are LNHDA and SQIVND (reference sequence). V was pared by 0 bases and J by 0 bases, with 8 bases between. There are 15 residues in the CDR3. A word on this clonotype: As yet, its antigen is unknown.

Each sample had at least 6 million PBMCs isolated. The material sequenced was blood. This chain uses TRBV19 with TRBJ1-1; D unclear. The clonotype was recovered from an elderly woman in good health. CDR3: CASSIDPTVNTEAFF. The CDR3 DNA reads TGTGCCAGTAGTATAGATCCCACAGTGAACACTGAAGCTTTCTTT.